The clone carrying this T cell receptor (beta chain) was counted between two and nine times. Antigen specificity is unknown. The entry originates in a study of T cells in Graves' hyperthyroidism and ophthalmopathy. Per the germline V gene, CDR1 is SGDLS and CDR2 is YYNGEE. V was shortened by 0 bases and J by 2 bases, with 6 bases between the two germline ends. The CDR3 extends over 13 amino acids. Lactation, pregnancy, other autoimmune disease or uncontrolled infection excluded patients. Study-wide findings and caveats: Most clonotypes expanded in thyroid above 0.001 were likewise present in blood. Model-based prediction identified ophthalmopathy a median 6.5 months prior to its onset.

Amplification targeted TCR beta CDR3 regions from RNA transcripts. RT-PCR in the first round (using the HTBI primer set) targeted the TCR CDR3. TCRdb processed the multiplex PCR reads anew with MiXCR; each CDR3 protein has one entry. The sample consists of around 450,000 distinct CDR3 sequences, less than 20% of them appearing once. The clonotype originates from a woman in her late teens or twenties with Graves' hyperthyroidism. This sequence joins TRBV9 and TRBJ2-7, with D uncertain. What was sequenced was blood. The CDR3 sequence is CASSVATAYEQYF. Here the CDR3 DNA reads TGTGCCAGCAGCGTAGCTACAGCCTACGAGCAGTACTTC. Combining the CDR3 with reference TRBV9 and TRBJ2-7 gives the whole variable domain DSGVTQTPKHLITATGQRVTLRCSPRSGDLSVYWYQQSLDQGLQFLIQYYNGEERAKGNILERFSAQQFPDLHSELNLSSLELGDSALYFCASSVATAYEQYFGPGTRLTVT.